Listed here are 17 T cell receptor beta chains from one sample, sequenced in a study of immune evolution from preneoplasia to lung adenocarcinoma. The assay was immunoSEQ multiplex PCR, and TCRdb's table has in-frame clones only and misses some. The table includes some 9,900 clones, 78% detected once. Sample: FFPE minimally invasive lung adenocarcinoma tissue. The receptors were sampled from a person between 65 and 79 years old with lung adenocarcinoma.

The rearrangement joins TRBV4-1 to TRBJ2-5, with 7 bases aligning to TRBD1. Germline V gene sequence: CDR1 MGHRA, CDR2 YSYEKL. Trimming cost V 1 base and J 5 bases; bases outside gene matches: 7. The CDR3 length is 15 residues. CDR3 nucleotides: TGCGCCAGCAGCCAAGGACAGGGAACGCGGGAGACCCAGTACTTC. This gives the protein CASSQGQGTRETQYF.

This chain connects TRBV6-1 to TRBJ1-5; D remains ambiguous. V was clipped by 6 bases and J by 7 bases, with 10 bases between them. Per germline, CDR1 MNHNS and CDR2 SASEGT. The CDR3 is 12 amino acids. CDR3 loop: CASRNLGQPQHF. Here the CDR3 DNA reads TGTGCCAGCAGGAACCTCGGGCAGCCCCAGCATTTT.

This clone appeared a few times. The chain is built from TRBV6-6 and TRBJ2-3, with D unresolved. Trimming removed 8 bases at V and 2 bases at J, with 8 bases between. CDR3 length: 12 residues. Germline V gene data show CDR1 as MNHNY and CDR2 as SVGAGI (reference sequence). CDR3 coding DNA: TGTGCCAGCGCCCCTGACACAGATACGCAGTATTTT. It encodes CASAPDTDTQYF.

This clone was seen a handful of times. The chain couples TRBV19 to TRBJ2-1; 10 nucleotides line up with TRBD2. The CDR3 runs 14 residues. The junction had 2 bases not matched to a gene; V was cut back by 6 bases and J by 3 bases. CDR1 LNHDA and CDR2 SQIVND come from the germline V gene (reference sequence). The DNA of the CDR3 is TGTGCCAGTAGACTAGCGGGGCTCTACAATGAGCAGTTCTTC. As protein: CASRLAGLYNEQFF.

Notes on this clone: At the DNA level, this CDR3 is encoded by other sequences in the same sample as well. The chain carries TRBV5-5 and TRBJ2-2; D not resolved. The V and J ends lost 1 base and 3 bases respectively, with 4 bases between them. This CDR3 has 13 amino acids. The V gene's germline CDR1 is SGHKS and CDR2 YYEKEE (reference sequence). CDR3 loop: CASSLSDTGELFF. Written as DNA, the CDR3 is TGTGCCAGCAGCTTGAGTGACACCGGGGAGCTGTTTTTT. Drawing the rest from reference TRBV5-5 and TRBJ2-2, the complete variable domain is DAGVTQSPTHLIKTRGQQVTLRCSPISGHKSVSWYQQVLGQGPQFIFQYYEKEERGRGNFPDRFSARQFPNYSSELNVNALLLGDSALYLCASSLSDTGELFFGEGSRLTVL.

This clone was observed a few times. This chain links TRBV11-2 with TRBJ2-3; 7 positions match TRBD2. V trimming: 1 base; J trimming: 4 bases; junction bases outside the gene matches: 8. Germline V gives CDR1 SGHAT, CDR2 FQNNGV. This CDR3 is built from 16 residues. CDR3 sequence reads: CASSLGLAVGSDTQYF. In nucleotides, the CDR3 is TGTGCCAGCAGCTTAGGGCTAGCGGTTGGCTCAGATACGCAGTATTTT.

About this clone: One end of the junction varies from germline; a read error may be responsible. This rearrangement joins TRBV7-7 to TRBJ2-1; 9 bases fit TRBD2. Germline V gives CDR1 SSHAT, CDR2 FNYEAQ (reference sequence). The CDR3 is 14 amino acids. The CDR3 protein is CASSLAWTSDEQFF. The CDR3 bases are TGTGCTAGCAGCTTAGCCTGGACTAGCGATGAGCAGTTCTTC. The full variable domain, with the rest looked up from reference TRBV7-7 and TRBJ2-1, is GAGVSQSPRYKVTKRGQDVTLRCDPISSHATLYWYQQALGQGPEFLTYFNYEAQPDKSGLPSDRFSAERPEGSISTLTIQRTEQRDSAMYRCASSLAWTSDEQFFGPGTRLTVL.

V usage is TRBV6-1 and J usage is TRBJ2-3; tentative D call: TRBD2 (7 bases). Deletions cut 3 bases from V and 4 bases from J, with 14 bases between. CDR3 size: 15 residues. CDR1 and CDR2 (germline): MNHNS, SASEGT. The DNA for the CDR3 is TGTGCCAGCAGTGAGGGGGGGTCAGGGGCAGATACGCAGTATTTT. Translation gives CASSEGGSGADTQYF.

This chain links TRBV5-4 with TRBJ1-2; D gene unclear. This CDR3 has 13 amino acids. Germline CDR1 reads SGHNT; CDR2 reads YYREEE (reference sequence). Deletions cut 1 base from V and 7 bases from J, with 11 bases between. CDR3 sequence: CASSLSLTGGYTF. DNA of the CDR3: TGTGCCAGCAGCTTGTCTCTTACGGGTGGCTACACCTTC.

This clone occurred a few times. This chain connects TRBV6-5 to TRBJ2-1; 10 positions match TRBD2. V shed 0 bases and J 10 bases; nucleotides not matched to a gene: 9. The CDR3 consists of 16 residues. The germline CDR1 and CDR2 sequences are MNHEY and SVGAGI. The CDR3 spells CASSYSKRGGREEQFF. CDR3 sequence (DNA): TGTGCCAGCAGTTACTCCAAGCGGGGGGGCCGTGAAGAGCAGTTCTTC.

The V call is TRBV28, the J call TRBJ2-5; possible D gene TRBD2, 5 bases. The CDR3 spans 13 residues. The ends were cut back, 6 bases at V and 5 bases at J, with 13 bases in the middle. Germline CDR1 and CDR2: MDHEN and SYDVKM. CDR3 in amino acids: CASSSLVGETQYF. The CDR3 bases are TGTGCCAGCAGCTCACTAGTGGGGGAGACCCAGTACTTC.

This clone has a handful of counts. This chain links TRBV6-5 with TRBJ1-2; D is uncertain. V lost 0 bases and J 4 bases, leaving 9 bases between the germline ends. The germline V gene has CDR1 MNHEY and CDR2 SVGAGI. The length of the CDR3 is 14 residues. In nucleotides, the CDR3 is TGTGCCAGCAGTTACTCATTGCGGGTCTATGGCTACACCTTC. Translation gives CASSYSLRVYGYTF.

This clone was seen a handful of times. The rearrangement uses TRBV6-1 and TRBJ2-3, with D perhaps matching TRBD1 (6 bases). The V end lost 1 base, the J end lost 6 bases, and 14 bases lay between the germline ends. Germline V gives CDR1 MNHNS, CDR2 SASEGT. This CDR3 spans 15 amino acids. CDR3 sequence reads: CASSEETGSWDTQYF. The CDR3, as DNA: TGTGCCAGCAGTGAAGAAACAGGGTCGTGGGATACGCAGTATTTT.

The chain couples TRBV10-3 to TRBJ1-1, with 7 bases fitting TRBD1. Germline CDR1 and CDR2: ENHRY and SYGVKD. V lost 6 bases, J lost 3 bases, and 4 bases stayed unmatched. The length of the CDR3 is 13 residues. The CDR3 bases are TGTGCCATCAGACAGGGGCAGGACACTGAAGCTTTCTTT. Translating it yields CAIRQGQDTEAFF.

This chain joins TRBV2 and TRBJ2-1; TRBD2 matches 9 bases. This CDR3 contains 14 residues. The V segment lost 6 bases and the J segment 2 bases; nucleotides outside the gene matches: 2. Germline V CDR1 and CDR2: SNHLY, FYNNEI. CDR3: CASRAGGPYNEQFF. CDR3 coding DNA: TGTGCCAGCAGGGCGGGGGGGCCCTACAATGAGCAGTTCTTC.

The chain is built from TRBV5-1 and TRBJ2-1; 10 bases match TRBD2. The ends lost 4 bases at V and 1 base at J; junction bases unmatched: 2. The CDR3 contains 15 residues. Looked up from germline, CDR1 is SGHRS and CDR2 is YFSETQ. CDR3 nucleotide sequence: TGCGCCAGCAGCGTAGCGGGAGGATCCTACAATGAGCAGTTCTTC. Residues: CASSVAGGSYNEQFF.

This rearrangement joins TRBV9 to TRBJ1-4, with D hard to call. The V and J ends lost 3 bases and 5 bases respectively, with 14 bases between them. Germline CDR1 SGDLS, CDR2 YYNGEE. There are 15 residues in the CDR3. The chain's CDR3 is CASSASVGQNEKLFF. The CDR3 DNA reads TGTGCCAGCAGCGCATCCGTTGGGCAGAATGAAAAACTGTTTTTT.